This T cell receptor (beta chain) emerged from a study of cytomegalovirus exposure and HLA in healthy donors. Study-wide results and caveats: Later analysis showed TCR association rates varying by HLA locus, highest for DRB1 and lowest for HLA-C. Later analysis indicated greater clonal expansion among HLA-associated TCR beta chains than among equally common other chains.

The CDR3 covers 13 residues. Germline V gives CDR1 SGHAT, CDR2 FQNNGV. Trimming removed 4 bases from V and 1 base from J, with 6 bases in between. As concerns this clone: Antigen: not known.

PCR was performed using 60 Vbeta and 13 Jbeta primers. Sequenced by immunoSEQ multiplex PCR; TCRdb stores in-frame clones only, minus some. The sample holds more than 85,000 clones; around 80% are singletons and the top ten take less than 1.5%. The chain recombines TRBV11-2 with TRBJ2-3; D might be TRBD2 (5 bases). This sequence was found in a woman under 30 in good health and CMV-seronegative. The sequenced sample was PBMCs. CDR3 nucleotide sequence: TGTGCCAGCAGCTACGGGGGCACAGATACGCAGTATTTT. Translated, it gives CASSYGGTDTQYF.